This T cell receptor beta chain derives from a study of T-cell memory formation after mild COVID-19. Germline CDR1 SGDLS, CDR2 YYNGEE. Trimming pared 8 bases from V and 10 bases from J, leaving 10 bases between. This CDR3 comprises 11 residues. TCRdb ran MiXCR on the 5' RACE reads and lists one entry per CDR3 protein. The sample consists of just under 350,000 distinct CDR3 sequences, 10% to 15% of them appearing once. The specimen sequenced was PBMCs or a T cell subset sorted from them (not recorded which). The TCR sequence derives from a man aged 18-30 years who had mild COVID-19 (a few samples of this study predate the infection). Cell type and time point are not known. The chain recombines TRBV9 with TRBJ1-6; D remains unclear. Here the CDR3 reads CARERESPLHF. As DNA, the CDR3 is TGTGCCAGAGAGCGGGAATCACCCCTCCACTTT.